The 20 T cell receptor beta chains given below trace back to one sample, sequenced in a study of response to subunit inactivated influenza vaccine. TCRdb passed the RT-PCR reads through MiXCR, listing each CDR3 protein once. The sample holds hundreds of thousands of distinct CDR3 sequences, roughly 27% seen once. Sequencing was performed on CD4+ T cells sorted from PBMCs, taken approximately 5 days after vaccination. The receptors originated from a man aged 50 or older who received an inactivated influenza vaccine.

This clonotype was detected a few times. Written as DNA, the CDR3 is TGTGCCAGCAGCCCGGACGGGCCGAATCAGCCCCAGCATTTT. Encoded protein: CASSPDGPNQPQHF. The chain joins TRBV7-2 to TRBJ1-5; D unresolved. The V gene's germline CDR1 is SGHTA and CDR2 FQGNSA. Trimming removed 5 bases at V and 4 bases at J, with 12 bases between. The CDR3 loop spans 14 amino acids.

The J gene is TRBJ2-3, the V gene TRBV7-2; 13 bases line up with TRBD2. The CDR3 loop spans 17 amino acids. Germline CDR1 and CDR2: SGHTA and FQGNSA. V lost 5 bases and J lost 6; bases outside the gene matches: 11. CDR3 nucleotides: TGTGCCAGCAGCCGGGGACTAGCGGGGCCGCAGAGGGATACGCAGTATTTT. Amino acids: CASSRGLAGPQRDTQYF.

A single count supports this clonotype. V is TRBV5-8 and J is TRBJ2-7; 7 nucleotides align to TRBD1. Germline V lookup: CDR1 SGHTS, CDR2 YDEGEE. The CDR3 totals 15 residues. J lost 3 bases, V lost 1 base, and 7 bases had no gene match. CDR3: CASSLLGQEDYEQYF. CDR3 in DNA: TGTGCCAGCAGCTTGTTAGGACAGGAAGACTACGAGCAGTACTTC.

The chain links TRBV7-9 to TRBJ2-7; possibly TRBD1 or TRBD2 for D (5 bases each). The V end lost 5 bases, the J end lost 4 bases, and 12 bases lay between the germline ends. This CDR3 contains 13 residues. Germline V lookup: CDR1 SEHNR, CDR2 FQNEAQ (reference sequence). CDR3 region: CASSVPGPYEQYF. CDR3 nucleotide sequence: TGTGCCAGCAGCGTACCGGGACCGTACGAGCAGTACTTC.

This clonotype has ten or more counts. The V gene is TRBV7-2, the J gene TRBJ2-3; tentative D call: TRBD2 (6 bases). Germline CDR1 is SGHTA and CDR2 is FQGNSA. V lost 1 base and J lost 4, with 12 bases in between. This CDR3 is built from 15 residues. The CDR3 here is CASSLVAGTPDTQYF. The CDR3 nucleotides are TGTGCCAGCAGCTTAGTTGCGGGGACCCCAGATACGCAGTATTTT.

The chain carries TRBV30 and TRBJ2-7; the match to TRBD1 covers 9 bases. This CDR3 contains 13 residues. CDR1 and CDR2 (germline): GTSNPN, SVGIG (reference sequence). With V trimmed by 5 bases and J by 2 bases, 4 bases remained unmatched. The CDR3 is CAWLRQGAYEQYF. CDR3 bases: TGTGCCTGGTTGCGACAGGGGGCCTACGAGCAGTACTTC.

This clonotype showed up just a few times. Written as DNA, the CDR3 is TGTTCCAGCGGGAGTCCGGATGAGCAGTTCTTC. It encodes CSSGSPDEQFF. The chain has TRBV24-1 and TRBJ2-1; 8 nucleotides line up with TRBD2. Germline V CDR1 and CDR2: KGHDR, SFDVKD. This CDR3 region has 11 residues.

This clonotype was seen a handful of times. The chain is built from TRBV15 and TRBJ2-7; D might be TRBD2 (5 bases). This CDR3 is 17 amino acids long. Germline values: CDR1 LNHNV, CDR2 YYDKDF (reference sequence). Trimming shortened V by 5 bases and J by 1 base, and 21 bases separated the two germline ends. The CDR3 reads CATSASGRASKSYEQYF. DNA of the CDR3: TGTGCCACCAGCGCCTCGGGGAGAGCTAGTAAGTCCTACGAGCAGTACTTC.

This clonotype was counted a few times. The chain employs TRBV7-2 and TRBJ2-1; D gene uncertain. V lost 5 bases and J 0 bases, leaving 11 bases between the germline ends. The V gene's germline CDR1 is SGHTA and CDR2 FQGNSA. The CDR3 consists of 15 residues. CDR3 sequence reads: CASSQLTGSYNEQFF. The CDR3 coding sequence is TGTGCCAGCAGCCAATTAACGGGCTCCTACAATGAGCAGTTCTTC.

This clonotype was counted only a few times. This chain connects TRBV6-6 to TRBJ1-1; TRBD1 matches 7 bases. From germline, CDR1 is MNHNY and CDR2 SVGAGI (reference sequence). V lost 7 bases, J lost 7 bases, and 9 bases stayed unmatched. The CDR3 has 13 amino acids. CDR3 amino acids: CASTYPGGGEAFF. As DNA, the CDR3 is TGTGCCAGCACCTACCCAGGGGGTGGTGAAGCTTTCTTT.

This chain links TRBV5-1 with TRBJ2-7; TRBD1 matches at 8 bases. The germline V gene encodes CDR1 SGHRS and CDR2 YFSETQ. The CDR3 length is 15 residues. V lost 3 bases and J lost 5; bases outside the gene matches: 10. The DNA of the CDR3 is TGCGCCAGCAGCTGGGGAGACAGGGGAGTGAACGAGCAGTACTTC. This sequence encodes CASSWGDRGVNEQYF.

The sample holds a few counts of this clonotype. The CDR3 DNA reads TGTGCCAGCACCGAAGGGACTAGCGTCTACAATGAGCAGTTCTTC. Encoded protein: CASTEGTSVYNEQFF. The chain carries TRBV12-3 or TRBV12-4 and TRBJ2-1; TRBD2 aligns across 10 bases. The CDR3 covers 15 residues. The J segment lost 3 bases and the V segment lost 7 bases, leaving 6 bases of the junction unmatched.

The table lists this clonotype with a few counts. The chain joins TRBV11-1 to TRBJ2-1; the match to TRBD2 covers 8 bases. The CDR3 contains 13 residues. The ends lost 4 bases at V and 12 bases at J; junction bases unmatched: 8. Germline V gives CDR1 SGHAT, CDR2 FQDESV (reference sequence). The CDR3 nucleotides are TGTGCCAGCAGCTCTAGCGGGTCGGTGGGGCAGTTCTTC. It yields the protein CASSSSGSVGQFF.

This clonotype came up many times. Germline is not matched at one junction end, which may reflect a read error. This sequence joins TRBV20-1 and TRBJ2-5; the D gene is possibly TRBD1 (6 bases). This CDR3 has 14 amino acids. Germline CDR1 DFQATT, CDR2 SNEGSKA (reference sequence). CDR3 bases: TGCAGTGCCCGTCGGCCCTTGGGACAAGGGACCCAGTACTTC. As protein: CSARRPLGQGTQYF.

The chain links TRBV15 to TRBJ2-5; D might be TRBD2 (6 bases). This CDR3 region has 19 residues. Germline-derived CDR1 and CDR2 are LNHNV and YYDKDF (reference sequence). V gave up 3 bases and J gave up 2 bases, with 25 bases separating them. CDR3: CATSSPTIRRSGSQETQYF. The CDR3 DNA reads TGTGCCACCAGCAGCCCGACGATTCGGAGGAGCGGGTCACAAGAGACCCAGTACTTC.

The V gene is TRBV20-1, the J gene TRBJ2-1, with 9 bases matching TRBD1. The CDR3 covers 14 residues. V lost 4 bases to trimming and J lost 13 bases; unmatched junction nucleotides: 14. Germline V lookup: CDR1 DFQATT, CDR2 SNEGSKA (reference sequence). The CDR3 DNA sequence: TGCAGTGCTAAGGACAGGGGCTTTGTGCGAAGTCAGTTCTTC. Its translation: CSAKDRGFVRSQFF.

The chain is built from TRBV29-1 and TRBJ1-1, with D unresolved. The germline CDR1 and CDR2 sequences are SQVTM and ANQGSEA. This CDR3 has 13 amino acids. Trimming took off 3 bases at V and 3 bases at J, with 11 bases between the two ends. The CDR3 coding sequence is TGCAGCGTTGATGGTACTGGGGACACTGAAGCTTTCTTT. The encoded protein is CSVDGTGDTEAFF.

This clonotype has only a few counts. This chain joins TRBV7-2 and TRBJ2-4; 8 positions agree with TRBD2. The CDR3 runs to 15 residues. Per germline, CDR1 SGHTA and CDR2 FQGNSA. V trimming: 1 base; J trimming: 9 bases; junction bases outside the gene matches: 8. This chain's CDR3 is CASSLGRGGDLIQYF. CDR3 sequence (DNA): TGTGCCAGCAGCTTAGGTCGGGGGGGGGACCTCATTCAGTACTTC.

This clonotype has a handful of counts. The CDR3 is CASSLSMGNIHEQYF. CDR3 DNA sequence: TGCGCCAGCAGCTTAAGTATGGGCAATATCCACGAGCAGTACTTC. This chain uses TRBV5-1 with TRBJ2-7; no firm D call. The CDR3 extends over 15 amino acids. The V gene's germline CDR1 is SGHRS and CDR2 YFSETQ. Trimming shortened V by 2 bases and J by 5 bases, and 17 bases separated the two germline ends. Supplemented by reference TRBV5-1 and TRBJ2-7, the full variable domain reads KAGVTQTPRYLIKTRGQQVTLSCSPISGHRSVSWYQQTPGQGLQFLFEYFSETQRNKGNFPGRFSGRQFSNSRSEMNVSTLELGDSALYLCASSLSMGNIHEQYFGPGTRLTVT.

The chain uses TRBV10-3 and TRBJ2-7; 7 bases map to TRBD1. V shed 6 bases, J shed 1 base, and the junction held 6 bases outside the gene matches. CDR3 length: 14 residues. CDR1 and CDR2 (germline): ENHRY, SYGVKD. CDR3 residues: CAIRGQSDSYEQYF. Here the CDR3 DNA reads TGTGCCATCAGGGGACAGTCCGATTCCTACGAGCAGTACTTC.